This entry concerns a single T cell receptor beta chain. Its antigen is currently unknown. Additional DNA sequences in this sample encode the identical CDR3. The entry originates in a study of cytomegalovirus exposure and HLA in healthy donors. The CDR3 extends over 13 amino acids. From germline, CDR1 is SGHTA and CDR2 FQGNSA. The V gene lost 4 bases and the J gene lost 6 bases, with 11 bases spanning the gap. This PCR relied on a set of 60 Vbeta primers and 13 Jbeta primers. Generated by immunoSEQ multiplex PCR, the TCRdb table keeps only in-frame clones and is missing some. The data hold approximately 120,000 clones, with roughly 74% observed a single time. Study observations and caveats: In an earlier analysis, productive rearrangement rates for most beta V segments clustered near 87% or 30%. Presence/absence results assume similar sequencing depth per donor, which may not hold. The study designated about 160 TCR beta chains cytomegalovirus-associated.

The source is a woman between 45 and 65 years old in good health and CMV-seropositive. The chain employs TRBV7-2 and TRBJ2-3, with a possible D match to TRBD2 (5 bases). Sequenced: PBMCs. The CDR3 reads CASSSIWRDTQYF. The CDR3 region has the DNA TGTGCCAGCAGCTCGATTTGGAGGGATACGCAGTATTTT. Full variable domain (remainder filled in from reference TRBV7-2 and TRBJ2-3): GAGVSQSPSNKVTEKGKDVELRCDPISGHTALYWYRQSLGQGLEFLIYFQGNSAPDKSGLPSDRFSAERTGGSVSTLTIQRTQQEDSAVYLCASSSIWRDTQYFGPGTRLTVL.